A single sample gave rise to the 8 T cell receptor beta chains below, sequenced in a study of cytomegalovirus exposure and HLA in healthy donors. A multiplex PCR was run with 60 Vbeta primers and 13 Jbeta primers. Data came from immunoSEQ multiplex PCR; TCRdb stores just in-frame clones and leaves some out. Among some 150,000 clones, about 83% were seen once, and the ten largest hold less than 5.5%. The specimen was PBMCs. The receptor set was obtained from a woman aged 25 to 45 in good health and CMV-seronegative.

This chain uses TRBV5-3 with TRBJ2-5; D not certain. TRBV5-3 is annotated as an ORF whose role is uncertain. There are 12 residues in the CDR3. Trimming removed 3 bases at V and 1 base at J, with 4 bases between. The DNA of the CDR3 is TGTGCCAGAAGCTCCCTCCAAGAGACCCAGTACTTC. Translation: CARSSLQETQYF.

The CDR3 DNA follows: TGTGCCAGCAGCGTTAGACAGCAAGGTTTGGATACGCAGTATTTT. It codes for CASSVRQQGLDTQYF. The chain recombines TRBV9 with TRBJ2-3, with D perhaps matching TRBD1 (5 bases). Germline V CDR1 and CDR2: SGDLS, YYNGEE. CDR3 size: 15 residues. Trimming pared 2 bases from V and 6 bases from J, leaving 16 bases between.

The rearrangement uses TRBV19 and TRBJ2-1, with a possible D match to TRBD2 (7 bases). The CDR3 runs 17 residues. Deletions cut 2 bases from V and 4 bases from J, with 18 bases between. Germline CDR1 and CDR2: LNHDA and SQIVND (reference sequence). CDR3 sequence reads: CASSIPTRGAWYNEQFF. CDR3 nucleotides: TGTGCCAGTAGTATACCCACTCGGGGGGCTTGGTACAATGAGCAGTTCTTC.

J is TRBJ2-3 and V is TRBV7-6; 8 bases line up with TRBD2. V was clipped by 4 bases and J by 3 bases; unmatched bases: 12. The CDR3 sequence is 17 residues long. Germline-derived CDR1 and CDR2 are SGHVS and FNYEAQ. CDR3 region: CASSYPGRGELTDTQYF. The CDR3 DNA reads TGTGCCAGCAGCTACCCCGGGAGGGGGGAACTGACAGATACGCAGTATTTT.

CDR3 region: CASSISLAGELFF. In DNA, the CDR3 is TGTGCCAGTAGTATTAGCTTGGCCGGGGAGCTGTTTTTT. This chain connects TRBV19 to TRBJ2-2, with D uncertain. This CDR3 region has 13 residues. CDR1 and CDR2 (germline): LNHDA, SQIVND (reference sequence). Trimming took off 3 bases at V and 6 bases at J, with 8 bases between the two ends.

This clone was seen only once. The genes are TRBV27 and TRBJ2-1, with D tentatively TRBD2 (6 bases). The CDR3 has 16 amino acids. V gave up 0 bases and J gave up 5 bases, with 14 bases separating them. Germline V gives CDR1 MNHEY, CDR2 SMNVEV (reference sequence). The CDR3 DNA follows: TGTGCCAGCAGTTTATCTGTTTTGGGGGGACACAATGAGCAGTTCTTC. As protein: CASSLSVLGGHNEQFF.

The chain carries TRBV27 and TRBJ1-4; tentatively, D is TRBD1 (6 bases). Germline V lookup: CDR1 MNHEY, CDR2 SMNVEV (reference sequence). The V end was cut by 3 bases, the J end by 4 bases, with 9 bases between. The CDR3 sequence is 14 residues long. The CDR3 reads CASSFIGGNEKLFF. The CDR3 DNA is TGTGCCAGCAGTTTTATAGGGGGTAATGAAAAACTGTTTTTT.

The gene calls are TRBV7-9 and TRBJ2-5; TRBD1 agrees at 7 bases. After removal of 5 bases from V and 3 bases from J, the junction contained 15 bases not matched to a gene. Germline-derived CDR1 and CDR2 are SEHNR and FQNEAQ (reference sequence). This CDR3 spans 17 amino acids. The CDR3 DNA reads as TGTGCCAGCAGCACGAACCGGGACAGTGGGTTTGAAGAGACCCAGTACTTC. It yields the protein CASSTNRDSGFEETQYF.